The sequence of this TCR beta chain was determined in a study of Ad26.COV2.S vaccination and SARS-CoV-2 variants. Study overall: Doses of Ad26.COV2.S were injected into muscle once or twice, 56 days apart.

Clones were read by immunoSEQ multiplex PCR, and TCRdb kept only the in-frame ones, dropping some. This table has some 340,000 clones, 85% appearing once. Treatment specified: around 19 received Ad26.COV2.S at low or high dose, single or two shots; 5 received placebo; per-sample allocation not given. The investigators took samples on day 63 after the first vaccine or placebo injection. Trimming at V came to 1 base and at J to 6 bases, leaving 3 bases not matched to a gene. CDR3 length: 15 residues. The V gene's germline CDR1 is MDHEN and CDR2 SYDVKM. A single count supports this clone. The TCR comes from a person aged 18-65 years who received the Ad26.COV2.S COVID-19 vaccine or a placebo. V usage is TRBV28 and J usage is TRBJ1-4; TRBD1 agrees at 9 bases. This specimen was peripheral blood, taken in a trial of Ad26.COV2.S vaccine versus placebo. CDR3 DNA: TGTGCCAGCAGTTTATTCCGGGACAGGGATGAAAAACTGTTTTTT. Translation gives CASSLFRDRDEKLFF. Combining the CDR3 with reference TRBV28 and TRBJ1-4 gives the whole variable domain DVKVTQSSRYLVKRTGEKVFLECVQDMDHENMFWYRQDPGLGLRLIYFSYDVKMKEKGDIPEGYSVSREKKERFSLILESASTNQTSMYLCASSLFRDRDEKLFFGSGTQLSVL.